This record concerns one T cell receptor beta chain sequence. The clone's antigen remains unknown. Within one base of it there is no much larger clone, and no base qualities were kept. The record originates from a study of blood T cell repertoires in COVID-19 (dated by TCRdb to about 2020). With regard to the full study: Collaborator samples came from the United States, Italy and Spain and covered acute and convalescent phases of COVID-19. The material from the prospective study consisted of cDNA or gDNA derived from T cells, B-cell-depleted T cells, or PBMCs. Subjects who had been exposed to COVID-19, were actively infected with it, or had recovered from it provided the deeply sampled blood TCRbeta repertoires that made up the dataset. The samples were drawn from the first 160 participants of the ongoing ImmuneRACE study and from some 1,300 subjects provided by 6 global collaborators. The repertoires were released in a freely available public database intended as a resource for research on the immune response to SARS-CoV-2. A de-identified subject ID, COVID-19 status, age in years and sex were almost always included in the sample metadata. Where HLA class I and class II types were available, the types were taken from metadata supplied by the sample provider, not from assay-based typing.

Whole blood was collected in K2EDTA tubes by collaborating institutions according to the institutions' own protocols. For TCRbeta analysis, collaborators shipped samples in one of three forms: frozen whole blood, isolated PBMCs, or DNA extracted from either of those sample types. Including the terminal cysteine and phenylalanine, the CDR3 comprises 18 residues. The DNA shown is the 54-base CDR3, in frame from base 1. Trimming takes 10 bases from V and 0 bases from J, and the germline ends sit 25 bases apart. The germline V gene encodes CDR1 SNHLY and CDR2 FYNNEI. TCRbeta CDR3 regions were amplified from genomic DNA by means of the immunoSEQ Assay, a bias-controlled multiplex PCR. Under the source paper's analysis protocol: The number of nucleated cells in each sample was estimated from the amplification of reference gene primers within the assay. Sequence reads were collapsed and filtered to measure the absolute abundance of every unique TCRbeta CDR3 rearrangement. For each sample, productive Simpson clonality was calculated as the square root of Simpson's diversity index over productive rearrangements. TCRdb re-hosts the immuneACCESS table, in-frame sequences only. Its copies lack some clones; in the studies checked, an unresolved V gene accounts for under half of them, and the cause for the rest is not known. The DNA gave D and trimming, while V, J and clone size come from that table. Counted in this sample were more than 80,000 clones; roughly two thirds of them appeared once. Around 0.92% of the sample is held by the ten biggest clonotypes.

General findings and caveats noted by the study authors: The quantity of clinical and demographic metadata differed by source and by participant and was supplied without curation.

Source material: peripheral blood. The rearrangement joined TRBV2 to TRBJ1-3; a tentative D call is TRBD1 (5 bases match). The TCR originated in a human donor with acute or convalescent COVID-19. The donor label of this sample is uncertain. CDR3 region: CATQTTPKRQISGNTIYF. At the DNA level, the sequence is TGTGCCACCCAAACTACTCCGAAACGACAGATCTCTGGAAACACCATATATTTT.